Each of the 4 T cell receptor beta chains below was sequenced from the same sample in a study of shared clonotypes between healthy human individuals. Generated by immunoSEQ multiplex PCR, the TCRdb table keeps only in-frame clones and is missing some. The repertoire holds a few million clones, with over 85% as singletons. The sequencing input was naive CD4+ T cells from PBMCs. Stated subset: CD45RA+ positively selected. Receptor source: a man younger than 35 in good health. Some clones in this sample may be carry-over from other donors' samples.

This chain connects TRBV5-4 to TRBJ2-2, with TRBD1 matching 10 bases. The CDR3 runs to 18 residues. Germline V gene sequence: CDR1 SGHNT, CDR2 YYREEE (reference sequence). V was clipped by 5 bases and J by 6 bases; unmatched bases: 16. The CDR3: CASRIRTGGLENSGELFF. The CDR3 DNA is TGTGCCAGCAGGATTCGGACAGGGGGTTTAGAGAATTCCGGGGAGCTGTTTTTT. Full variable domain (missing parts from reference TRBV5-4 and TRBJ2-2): ETGVTQSPTHLIKTRGQQVTLRCSSQSGHNTVSWYQQALGQGPQFIFQYYREEENGRGNFPPRFSGLQFPNYSSELNVNALELDDSALYLCASRIRTGGLENSGELFFGEGSRLTVL.

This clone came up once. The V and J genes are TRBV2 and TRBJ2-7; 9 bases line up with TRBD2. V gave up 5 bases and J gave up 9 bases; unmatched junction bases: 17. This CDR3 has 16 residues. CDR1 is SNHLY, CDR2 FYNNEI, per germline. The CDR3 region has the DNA TGTGCCAGCAGTCCGGTAGCGGGAGTTCCATCGACGGGGCAGTACTTC. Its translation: CASSPVAGVPSTGQYF.

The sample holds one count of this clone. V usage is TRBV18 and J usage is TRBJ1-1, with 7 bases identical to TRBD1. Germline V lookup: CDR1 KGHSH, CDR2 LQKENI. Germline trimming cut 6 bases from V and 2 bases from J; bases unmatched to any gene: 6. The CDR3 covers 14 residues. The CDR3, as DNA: TGTGCCAGCTCTACCGGGACAGACAACACTGAAGCTTTCTTT. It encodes CASSTGTDNTEAFF.

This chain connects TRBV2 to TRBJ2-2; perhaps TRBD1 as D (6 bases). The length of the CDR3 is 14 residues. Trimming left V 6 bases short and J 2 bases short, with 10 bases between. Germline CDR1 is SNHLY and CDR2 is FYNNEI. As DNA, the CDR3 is TGTGCCAGCAGACGACAGGCTAACACCGGGGAGCTGTTTTTT. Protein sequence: CASRRQANTGELFF.